This T cell receptor beta chain was obtained from a study of cytomegalovirus exposure and HLA in healthy donors. With 60 Vbeta and 13 Jbeta primers, the PCR was carried out. Clones were sequenced by immunoSEQ multiplex PCR, and TCRdb holds only the in-frame ones, with some missing. The sample comprises around 180,000 clones, 80% to 85% of which are singletons, and around 2% rests with the top ten. This clone was observed a few times. The CDR3 length is 13 residues. Germline trimming cut 10 bases from V and 7 bases from J; bases unmatched to any gene: 11. CDR1 and CDR2 from the germline V gene are WSHSY and SAAADI.

The clonotype comes from a woman between 18 and 29 years old in good health and CMV-seropositive. Sequenced: PBMCs. The chain couples TRBV10-2 to TRBJ1-2; 8 positions agree with TRBD1. This CDR3 reads CAIEQGGTSGYTF. For the CDR3, the DNA is TGCGCCATCGAACAGGGGGGGACCTCTGGCTACACCTTC.